This T cell receptor beta chain came from a study of response to subunit inactivated influenza vaccine. The V end lost 6 bases, the J end lost 11 bases, and 14 bases lay between the germline ends. The CDR3 runs to 11 residues. Germline V gene data show CDR1 as DFQATT and CDR2 as SNEGSKA (reference sequence). For this clonotype: Antigen specificity is unknown.

TCRdb independently ran MiXCR on the RT-PCR reads; one entry per CDR3 protein. The sample gives over 650,000 distinct CDR3 sequences, around 18% of which show up once; approximately 11% is in the top ten. Regarding the study as a whole: Authors suggested seasonal influenza vaccinations each recruit few new T cells.

The sample consisted of PBMCs from blood, taken 4 to 6 days after vaccination. The sequence was obtained from a man aged 50 to 59 who received an inactivated influenza vaccine. The chain recombines TRBV20-1 with TRBJ1-5; D not resolved. CDR3 sequence: CSAPMRRTQHF. The CDR3 coding sequence is TGCAGTGCCCCCATGAGGAGGACCCAGCATTTT.